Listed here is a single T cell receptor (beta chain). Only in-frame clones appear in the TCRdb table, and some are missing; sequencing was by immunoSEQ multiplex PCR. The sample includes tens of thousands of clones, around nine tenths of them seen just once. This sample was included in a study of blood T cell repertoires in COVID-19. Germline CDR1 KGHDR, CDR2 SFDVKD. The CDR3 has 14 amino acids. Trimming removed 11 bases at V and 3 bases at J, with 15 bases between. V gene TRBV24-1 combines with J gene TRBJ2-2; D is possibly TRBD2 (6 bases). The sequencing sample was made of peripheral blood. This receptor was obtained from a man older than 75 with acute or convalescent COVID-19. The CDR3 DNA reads TGTGCCATCAGCGGGTCCTGGGACACCGGGGAGCTGTTTTTT. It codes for CAISGSWDTGELFF.